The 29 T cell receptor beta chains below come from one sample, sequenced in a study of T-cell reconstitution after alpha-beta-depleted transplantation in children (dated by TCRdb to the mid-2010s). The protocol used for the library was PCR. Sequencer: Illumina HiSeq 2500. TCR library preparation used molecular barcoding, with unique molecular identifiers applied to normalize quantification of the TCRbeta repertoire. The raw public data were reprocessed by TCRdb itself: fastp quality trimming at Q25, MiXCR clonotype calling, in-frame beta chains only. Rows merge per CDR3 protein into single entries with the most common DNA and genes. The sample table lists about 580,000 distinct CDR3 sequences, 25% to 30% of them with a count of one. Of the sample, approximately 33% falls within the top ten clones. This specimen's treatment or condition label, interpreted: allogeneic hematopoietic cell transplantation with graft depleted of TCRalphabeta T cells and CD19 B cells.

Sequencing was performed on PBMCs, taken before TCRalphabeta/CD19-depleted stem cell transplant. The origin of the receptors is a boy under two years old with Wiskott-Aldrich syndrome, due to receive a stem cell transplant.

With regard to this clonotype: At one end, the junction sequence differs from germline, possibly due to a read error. CDR3 nucleotide sequence: TGTGCCAGCGGTTACTCGATAGACCGCGATACGCAGTATTTT. Its translation: CASGYSIDRDTQYF. J is TRBJ2-3 and V is TRBV6-5, with D unclear. CDR1 is MNHEY and CDR2 is SVGAGI in the germline V gene. This CDR3 has 14 residues.

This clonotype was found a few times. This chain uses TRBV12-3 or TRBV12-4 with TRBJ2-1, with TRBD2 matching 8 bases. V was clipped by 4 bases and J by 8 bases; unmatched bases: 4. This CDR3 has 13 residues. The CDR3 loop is CASSSGLAHEQFF. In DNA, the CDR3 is TGTGCCAGCAGTTCCGGACTAGCACATGAGCAGTTCTTC.

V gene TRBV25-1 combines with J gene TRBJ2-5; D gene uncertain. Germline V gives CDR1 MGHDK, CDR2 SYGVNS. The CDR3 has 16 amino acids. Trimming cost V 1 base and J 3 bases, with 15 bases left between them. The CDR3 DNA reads TGTGCCAGCAGTGAATCGAATAGATATGAGAAAGAGACCCAGTACTTC. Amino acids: CASSESNRYEKETQYF. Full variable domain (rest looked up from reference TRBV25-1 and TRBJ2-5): EADIYQTPRYLVIGTGKKITLECSQTMGHDKMYWYQQDPGMELHLIHYSYGVNSTEKGDLSSESTVSRIRTEHFPLTLESARPSHTSQYLCASSESNRYEKETQYFGPGTRLLVL.

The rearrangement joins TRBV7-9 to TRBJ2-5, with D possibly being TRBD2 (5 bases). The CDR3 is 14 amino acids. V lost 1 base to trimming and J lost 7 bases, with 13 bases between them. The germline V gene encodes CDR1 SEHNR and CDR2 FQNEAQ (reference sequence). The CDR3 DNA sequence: TGTGCCAGCAGCTTAGTGCCGGGAAGCGGGACCCAGTACTTC. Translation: CASSLVPGSGTQYF. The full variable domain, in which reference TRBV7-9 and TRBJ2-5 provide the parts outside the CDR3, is DTGVSQNPRHKITKRGQNVTFRCDPISEHNRLYWYRQTLGQGPEFLTYFQNEAQLEKSRLLSDRFSAERPKGSFSTLEIQRTEQGDSAMYLCASSLVPGSGTQYFGPGTRLLVL.

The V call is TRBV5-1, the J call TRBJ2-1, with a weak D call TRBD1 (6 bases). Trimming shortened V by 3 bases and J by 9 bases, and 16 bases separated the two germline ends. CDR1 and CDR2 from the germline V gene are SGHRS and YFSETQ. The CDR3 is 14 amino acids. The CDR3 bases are TGCGCCAGCAGCTCTGAATACAAAGGGGGTGAGCAGTTCTTC. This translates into CASSSEYKGGEQFF.

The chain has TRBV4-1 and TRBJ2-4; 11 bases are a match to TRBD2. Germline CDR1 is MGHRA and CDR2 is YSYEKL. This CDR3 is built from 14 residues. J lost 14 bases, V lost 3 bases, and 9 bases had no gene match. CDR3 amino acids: CASSQGLAAPREYF. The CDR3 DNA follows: TGCGCCAGCAGCCAGGGACTAGCGGCCCCCCGGGAGTACTTC.

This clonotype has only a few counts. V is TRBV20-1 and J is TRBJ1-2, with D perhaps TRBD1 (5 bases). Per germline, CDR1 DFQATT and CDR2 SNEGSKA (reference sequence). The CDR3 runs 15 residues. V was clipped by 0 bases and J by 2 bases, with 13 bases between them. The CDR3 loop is CSAREAAGRNYGYTF. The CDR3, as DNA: TGCAGTGCTAGAGAGGCGGCAGGGAGAAACTATGGCTACACCTTC.

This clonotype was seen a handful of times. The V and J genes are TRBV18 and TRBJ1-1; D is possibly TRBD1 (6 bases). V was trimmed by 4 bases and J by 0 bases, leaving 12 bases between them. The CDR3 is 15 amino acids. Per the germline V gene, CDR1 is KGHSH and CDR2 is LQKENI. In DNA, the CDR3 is TGTGCCAGCTCACAGGGGGGGATCCTGAACACTGAAGCTTTCTTT. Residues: CASSQGGILNTEAFF.

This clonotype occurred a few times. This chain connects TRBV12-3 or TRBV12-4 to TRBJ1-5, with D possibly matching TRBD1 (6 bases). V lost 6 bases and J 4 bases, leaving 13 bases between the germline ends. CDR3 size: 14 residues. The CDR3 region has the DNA TGTGCCAGCAGCCGGACAGCGGCTAATCAGCCCCAGCATTTT. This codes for CASSRTAANQPQHF.

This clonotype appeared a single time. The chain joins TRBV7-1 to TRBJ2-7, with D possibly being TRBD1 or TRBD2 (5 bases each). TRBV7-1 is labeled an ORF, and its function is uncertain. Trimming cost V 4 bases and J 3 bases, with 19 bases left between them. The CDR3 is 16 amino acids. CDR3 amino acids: CASSYLKGTAFYEQYF. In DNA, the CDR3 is TGTGCCAGCAGCTATTTAAAGGGGACCGCCTTCTACGAGCAGTACTTC.

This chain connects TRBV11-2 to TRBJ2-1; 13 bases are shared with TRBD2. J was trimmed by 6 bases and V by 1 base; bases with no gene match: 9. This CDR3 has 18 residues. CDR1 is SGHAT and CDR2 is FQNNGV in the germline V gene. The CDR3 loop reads CASSLGTSGRARANEQFF. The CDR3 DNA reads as TGTGCCAGCAGCTTAGGGACTAGCGGGAGAGCCCGGGCCAATGAGCAGTTCTTC.

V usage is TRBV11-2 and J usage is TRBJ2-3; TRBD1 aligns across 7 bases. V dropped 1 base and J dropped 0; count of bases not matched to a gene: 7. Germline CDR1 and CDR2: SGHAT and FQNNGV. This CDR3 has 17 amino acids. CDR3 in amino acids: CASSLVGDRLSTDTQYF. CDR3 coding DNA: TGTGCCAGCAGCTTAGTAGGGGACAGACTTAGCACAGATACGCAGTATTTT.

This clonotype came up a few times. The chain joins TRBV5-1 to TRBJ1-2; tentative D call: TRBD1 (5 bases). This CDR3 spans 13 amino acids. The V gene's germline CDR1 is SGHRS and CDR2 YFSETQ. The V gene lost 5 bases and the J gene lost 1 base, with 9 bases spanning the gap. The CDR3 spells CASRIQGNYGYTF. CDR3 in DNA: TGCGCCAGCAGAATCCAGGGTAACTATGGCTACACCTTC.

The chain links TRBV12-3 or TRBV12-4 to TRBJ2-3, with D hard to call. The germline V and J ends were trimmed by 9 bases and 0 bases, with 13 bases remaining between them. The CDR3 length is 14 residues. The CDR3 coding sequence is TGTGCCAGTGGCAGGAGTGCTAGCACAGATACGCAGTATTTT. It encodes CASGRSASTDTQYF.

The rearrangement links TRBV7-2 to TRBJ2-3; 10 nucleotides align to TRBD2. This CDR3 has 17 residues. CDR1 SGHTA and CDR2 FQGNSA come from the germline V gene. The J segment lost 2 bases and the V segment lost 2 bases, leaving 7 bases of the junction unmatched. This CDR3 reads CASSLQASGSSTDTQYF. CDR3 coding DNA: TGTGCCAGCAGCTTACAGGCTAGCGGGAGTTCCACAGATACGCAGTATTTT.

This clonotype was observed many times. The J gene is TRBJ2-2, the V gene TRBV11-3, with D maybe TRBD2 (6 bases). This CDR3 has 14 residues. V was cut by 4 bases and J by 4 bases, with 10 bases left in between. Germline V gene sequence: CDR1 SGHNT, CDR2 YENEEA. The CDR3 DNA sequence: TGTGCCAGCAGCTCGGGAGTTACCACCGGGGAGCTGTTTTTT. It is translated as CASSSGVTTGELFF.

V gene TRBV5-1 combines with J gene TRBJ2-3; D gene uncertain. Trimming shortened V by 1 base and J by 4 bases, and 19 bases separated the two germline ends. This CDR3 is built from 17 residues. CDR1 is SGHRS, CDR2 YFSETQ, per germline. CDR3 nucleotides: TGCGCCAGCAGCTTGAAGGGCGTTCTAGGAAGTGCAGATACGCAGTATTTT. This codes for CASSLKGVLGSADTQYF.

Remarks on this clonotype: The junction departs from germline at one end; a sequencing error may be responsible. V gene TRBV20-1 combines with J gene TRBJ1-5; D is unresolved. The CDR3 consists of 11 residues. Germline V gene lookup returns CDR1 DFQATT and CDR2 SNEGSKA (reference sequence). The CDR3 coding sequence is TGCAGTGCCGGTAGCAAACAGCCCCAGCATTTT. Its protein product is CSAGSKQPQHF.

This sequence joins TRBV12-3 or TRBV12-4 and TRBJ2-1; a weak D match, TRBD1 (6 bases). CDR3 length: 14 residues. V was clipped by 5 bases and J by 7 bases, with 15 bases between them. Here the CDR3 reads CASSLSIDRNEQFF. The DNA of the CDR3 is TGTGCCAGCAGTCTATCTATTGACAGGAATGAGCAGTTCTTC.

The CDR3 DNA reads as TGTGCCAGCAGGTCGGGACAGGGGGTTAATTCACCCCTCCACTTT. It specifies CASRSGQGVNSPLHF. This rearrangement joins TRBV7-9 to TRBJ1-6; the match to TRBD1 covers 11 bases. The ends lost 6 bases at V and 6 bases at J; junction bases unmatched: 4. Germline CDR1 and CDR2: SEHNR and FQNEAQ (reference sequence). The CDR3 contains 15 residues. Looking up the rest from reference TRBV7-9 and TRBJ1-6 gives the full variable domain: DTGVSQNPRHKITKRGQNVTFRCDPISEHNRLYWYRQTLGQGPEFLTYFQNEAQLEKSRLLSDRFSAERPKGSFSTLEIQRTEQGDSAMYLCASRSGQGVNSPLHFGNGTRLTVT.

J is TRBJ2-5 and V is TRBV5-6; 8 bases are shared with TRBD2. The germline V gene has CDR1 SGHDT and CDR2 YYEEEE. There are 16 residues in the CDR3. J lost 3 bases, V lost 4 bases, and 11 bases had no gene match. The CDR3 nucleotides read TGTGCCAGCAGCCCCGGATCCGGGACTAGAAAAGAGACCCAGTACTTC. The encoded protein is CASSPGSGTRKETQYF.

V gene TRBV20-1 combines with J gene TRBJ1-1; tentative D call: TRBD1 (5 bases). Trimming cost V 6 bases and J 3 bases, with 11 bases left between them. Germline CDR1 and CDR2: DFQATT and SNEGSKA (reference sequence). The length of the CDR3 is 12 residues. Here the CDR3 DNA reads TGCAGTGCAGCCAGGGTAGACACTGAAGCTTTCTTT. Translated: CSAARVDTEAFF.

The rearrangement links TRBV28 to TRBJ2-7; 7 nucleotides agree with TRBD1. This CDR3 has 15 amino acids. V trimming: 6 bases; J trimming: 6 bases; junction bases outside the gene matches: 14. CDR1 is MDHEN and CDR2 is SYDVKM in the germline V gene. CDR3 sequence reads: CASRTLSDRVAEQYF. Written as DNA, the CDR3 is TGTGCCAGCAGGACACTTAGTGACAGGGTCGCCGAGCAGTACTTC.

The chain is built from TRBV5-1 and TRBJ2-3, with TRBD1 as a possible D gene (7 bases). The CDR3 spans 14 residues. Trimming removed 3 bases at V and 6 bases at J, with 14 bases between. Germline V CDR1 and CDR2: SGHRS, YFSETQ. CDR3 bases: TGCGCCAGCAGCTCCAGACCAGGGGGGGATACGCAGTATTTT. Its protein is CASSSRPGGDTQYF.

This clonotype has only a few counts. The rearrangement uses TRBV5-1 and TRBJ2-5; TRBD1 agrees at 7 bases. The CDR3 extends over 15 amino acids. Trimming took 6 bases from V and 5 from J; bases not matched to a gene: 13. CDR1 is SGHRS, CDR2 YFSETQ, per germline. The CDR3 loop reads CASISGTGDLETQYF. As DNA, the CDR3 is TGCGCCAGCATTTCCGGCACAGGGGATCTTGAGACCCAGTACTTC.

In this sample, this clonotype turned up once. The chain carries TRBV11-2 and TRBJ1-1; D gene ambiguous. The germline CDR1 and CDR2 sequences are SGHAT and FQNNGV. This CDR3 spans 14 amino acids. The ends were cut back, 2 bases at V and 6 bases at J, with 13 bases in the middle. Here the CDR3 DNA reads TGTGCCAGCAGCTTAATCCACGGGATAGCTGAAGCTTTCTTT. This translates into CASSLIHGIAEAFF.

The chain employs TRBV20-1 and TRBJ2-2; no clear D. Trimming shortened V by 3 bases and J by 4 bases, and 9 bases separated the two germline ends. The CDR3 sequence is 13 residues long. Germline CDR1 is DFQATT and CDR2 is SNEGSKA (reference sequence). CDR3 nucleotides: TGCAGTGCTAGGTGGGCCTTCACCGGGGAGCTGTTTTTT. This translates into CSARWAFTGELFF.

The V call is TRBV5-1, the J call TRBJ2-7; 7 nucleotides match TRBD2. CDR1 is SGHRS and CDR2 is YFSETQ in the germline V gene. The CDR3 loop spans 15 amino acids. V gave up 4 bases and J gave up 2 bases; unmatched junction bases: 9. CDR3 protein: CASSPNPGGAYEQYF. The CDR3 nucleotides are TGCGCCAGCAGCCCTAACCCGGGAGGTGCCTACGAGCAGTACTTC.

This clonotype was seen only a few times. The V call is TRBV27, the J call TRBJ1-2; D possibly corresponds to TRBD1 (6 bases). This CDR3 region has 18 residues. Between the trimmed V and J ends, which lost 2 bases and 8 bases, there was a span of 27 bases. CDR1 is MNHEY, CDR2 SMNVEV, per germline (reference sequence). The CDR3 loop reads CASSLIWGLRPGAYGYTF. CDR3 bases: TGTGCCAGCAGTTTAATTTGGGGACTTCGCCCGGGGGCCTACGGCTACACCTTC.